Presented here are 17 T cell receptor beta chains from one specimen sequenced in a study of shared clonotypes between healthy human individuals. Clones were sequenced by immunoSEQ multiplex PCR, and TCRdb holds only the in-frame ones, with some missing. There are roughly 2.5 million clones in the sample; approximately 94% occur only once, and 0.11% to 0.15% lies in the top ten. The sample taken for sequencing was naive CD4+ T cells sorted from blood. The subset denotes: CD45RA+ positively selected. These receptors were obtained from a man between 18 and 29 years old in good health.

Regarding this clone: The sample contains more than one DNA sequence encoding this CDR3. CDR3 DNA: TGTGCCAGCGGATGGGGGGTTAATAGCAATCAGCCCCAGCATTTT. Its protein product is CASGWGVNSNQPQHF. The rearrangement links TRBV6-1 to TRBJ1-5; possibly TRBD1 for D (5 bases). The length of the CDR3 is 15 residues. Germline CDR1 MNHNS, CDR2 SASEGT. V was trimmed by 8 bases and J by 0 bases, leaving 14 bases between them.

V and J are TRBV10-1 and TRBJ2-7; 9 bases are a match to TRBD2. The CDR3 length is 14 residues. CDR1 and CDR2 (germline): WNHNN, SYGVQD (reference sequence). V was pared by 2 bases and J by 3 bases, with 2 bases of the junction left unmatched. Here the CDR3 DNA reads TGCGCCAGCAGTGAGGAGCGGGGGGTCTACGAGCAGTACTTC. Amino acids: CASSEERGVYEQYF.

V gene TRBV5-5 combines with J gene TRBJ2-7; TRBD1 aligns across 8 bases. Germline trimming cut 4 bases from V and 4 bases from J; bases unmatched to any gene: 16. The CDR3 runs to 17 residues. Germline loops: CDR1 SGHKS, CDR2 YYEKEE (reference sequence). The CDR3, as DNA: TGTGCCAGCAGCATTGGGGGCGGACAGGGCAAGCCTTACGAGCAGTACTTC. Protein sequence: CASSIGGGQGKPYEQYF.

V gene TRBV18 combines with J gene TRBJ2-4; no clear D gene. The CDR3 spans 14 residues. V lost 3 bases and J 7 bases, leaving 13 bases between the germline ends. Germline CDR1 is KGHSH and CDR2 is LQKENI. CDR3 residues: CASSPVTRTNIQYF. The DNA of the CDR3 is TGTGCCAGCTCACCCGTCACCCGTACGAACATTCAGTACTTC.

This clone was seen a handful of times. The genes are TRBV5-3 and TRBJ1-2; TRBD1 agrees at 8 bases. TRBV5-3 is recorded as an ORF, its role being uncertain. The V and J ends lost 4 bases and 5 bases, in that order; junction bases with no gene match: 7. The CDR3 spans 14 residues. CDR3: CARSRDRGDYGYTF. The CDR3 region has the DNA TGTGCCAGAAGCCGTGACAGGGGAGATTATGGCTACACCTTC.

J is TRBJ2-2 and V is TRBV4-1, with a weak D call TRBD2 (5 bases). CDR3 length: 16 amino acids. Trimming cost V 0 bases and J 2 bases, with 10 bases left between them. The germline CDR1 and CDR2 sequences are MGHRA and YSYEKL. Here the CDR3 reads CASSQDLRANTGELFF. As DNA, the CDR3 is TGCGCCAGCAGCCAAGATTTGAGGGCTAACACCGGGGAGCTGTTTTTT.

The chain employs TRBV6-5 and TRBJ2-7, with D possibly called TRBD1 or TRBD2 (6 bases each). Germline V lookup: CDR1 MNHEY, CDR2 SVGAGI. V was clipped by 3 bases and J by 5 bases, with 14 bases between them. The CDR3 consists of 14 residues. CDR3 amino acids: CASSYWGASNEQYF. As DNA, the CDR3 is TGTGCCAGCAGTTATTGGGGGGCTAGCAACGAGCAGTACTTC.

V and J are TRBV4-3 and TRBJ2-7; the match to TRBD2 covers 12 bases. CDR1 and CDR2 from the germline V gene are LGHNA and YSLEER. Trimming cost V 4 bases and J 1 base; bases outside gene matches: 14. This CDR3 comprises 19 residues. The CDR3 spells CASSLERLAGASPSYEQYF. DNA of the CDR3: TGCGCCAGCAGCCTAGAAAGACTAGCGGGAGCTTCCCCGTCCTACGAGCAGTACTTC.

The chain has TRBV29-1 and TRBJ2-1; weak D call: TRBD2 (6 bases). The CDR3 runs to 13 residues. V shed 6 bases and J shed 0 bases, with 9 bases lying between them. In germline, CDR1 is SQVTM, CDR2 ANQGSEA. CDR3 region: CSVLTSSYNEQFF. The CDR3 DNA reads as TGCAGCGTCCTGACTAGCTCCTACAATGAGCAGTTCTTC.

The rearrangement joins TRBV10-3 to TRBJ2-3; TRBD2 aligns across 8 bases. CDR1 and CDR2 (germline): ENHRY, SYGVKD. Germline trimming cut 9 bases from V and 4 bases from J; bases unmatched to any gene: 6. This CDR3 has 13 amino acids. The CDR3 nucleotides are TGTGCCATGGATAGCGGGAAATCAGATACGCAGTATTTT. Translating it yields CAMDSGKSDTQYF.

This clone was detected once. The genes are TRBV18 and TRBJ1-5; D not resolved. Trimming took off 3 bases at V and 0 bases at J, with 6 bases between the two ends. Germline assignment: CDR1 KGHSH and CDR2 LQKENI. The CDR3 consists of 14 residues. The CDR3 DNA follows: TGTGCCAGCTCACCCTCACGTAGCAATCAGCCCCAGCATTTT. The encoded protein is CASSPSRSNQPQHF. The entire variable domain, with the rest obtained from reference TRBV18 and TRBJ1-5, is as follows: NAGVMQNPRHLVRRRGQEARLRCSPMKGHSHVYWYRQLPEEGLKFMVYLQKENIIDESGMPKERFSAEFPKEGPSILRIQQVVRGDSAAYFCASSPSRSNQPQHFGDGTRLSIL.

This chain connects TRBV7-9 to TRBJ2-7; 11 nucleotides align to TRBD2. The germline V gene encodes CDR1 SEHNR and CDR2 FQNEAQ (reference sequence). Germline trimming cut 3 bases from V and 7 bases from J; bases unmatched to any gene: 11. CDR3 length: 16 amino acids. The CDR3 loop is CASSFGPLAGVGEQYF. In nucleotides, the CDR3 is TGTGCCAGCAGCTTTGGACCACTAGCGGGAGTGGGAGAGCAGTACTTC.

The chain recombines TRBV5-1 with TRBJ1-3; tentatively, D is TRBD1 (5 bases). Trimming took off 2 bases at V and 2 bases at J, with 11 bases between the two ends. CDR1 is SGHRS, CDR2 YFSETQ, per germline. The CDR3 length is 15 residues. The CDR3 coding sequence is TGCGCCAGCAGCTTAACGACGGGGGCTGGAAACACCATATATTTT. It encodes CASSLTTGAGNTIYF.

V and J are TRBV5-4 and TRBJ1-4; 7 bases match TRBD1. V lost 4 bases, J lost 8 bases, and 11 bases stayed unmatched. Germline V gene sequence: CDR1 SGHNT, CDR2 YYREEE (reference sequence). This CDR3 spans 15 amino acids. The CDR3 spells CASSPSGTAGEKLFF. Written as DNA, the CDR3 is TGTGCCAGCAGCCCATCTGGGACAGCGGGGGAAAAACTGTTTTTT. The full variable domain, its missing parts supplied by reference TRBV5-4 and TRBJ1-4, is ETGVTQSPTHLIKTRGQQVTLRCSSQSGHNTVSWYQQALGQGPQFIFQYYREEENGRGNFPPRFSGLQFPNYSSELNVNALELDDSALYLCASSPSGTAGEKLFFGSGTQLSVL.

The V and J genes are TRBV9 and TRBJ1-1; no definite D call. Looked up from germline, CDR1 is SGDLS and CDR2 is YYNGEE. Trimming removed 3 bases at V and 1 base at J, with 4 bases between. The CDR3 runs to 12 residues. CDR3 residues: CASSGWNTEAFF. The CDR3 DNA reads as TGTGCCAGCAGCGGATGGAACACTGAAGCTTTCTTT.

V is TRBV28 and J is TRBJ2-1; 8 positions match TRBD2. CDR1 and CDR2 from the germline V gene are MDHEN and SYDVKM. This CDR3 spans 19 amino acids. V lost 0 bases and J lost 0; bases outside the gene matches: 10. Here the CDR3 DNA reads TGTGCCAGCAGTTTATGGGATAGCGGGGACCTTCCCTCCTACAATGAGCAGTTCTTC. Translation: CASSLWDSGDLPSYNEQFF.

The chain combines TRBV7-2 with TRBJ2-1; possible D gene TRBD1, 7 bases. The CDR3 runs 16 residues. Germline V CDR1 and CDR2: SGHTA, FQGNSA. The V and J ends lost 4 bases and 3 bases respectively, with 16 bases between them. The CDR3 DNA reads TGTGCCAGCAGCTCAGGGGGACCCGGGGGCTACAATGAGCAGTTCTTC. It translates to CASSSGGPGGYNEQFF.